This TCR beta chain was observed in a study of T cell repertoires in cytomegalovirus infection. MiXCR, applied by TCRdb to the reads, yields one record per CDR3 protein. The sample records 480,000 or so distinct CDR3 sequences, approximately 10% being singletons. CDR3 length: 14 residues. Germline V lookup: CDR1 SGHRS, CDR2 YFSETQ. Trimming cost V 3 bases and J 2 bases, with 8 bases left between them. There are many counts of this clonotype. Sequences were obtained from PBMCs. V usage is TRBV5-1 and J usage is TRBJ2-2; D unresolved. The clonotype was recovered from a human donor in good health (CMV status not recorded). Some clones in this sample may be carry-over from other donors' samples. In DNA, the CDR3 is TGCGCCAGCAGCTGGCAGTCTAACACCGGGGAGCTGTTTTTT. This translates into CASSWQSNTGELFF. Full variable domain (missing parts from reference TRBV5-1 and TRBJ2-2): KAGVTQTPRYLIKTRGQQVTLSCSPISGHRSVSWYQQTPGQGLQFLFEYFSETQRNKGNFPGRFSGRQFSNSRSEMNVSTLELGDSALYLCASSWQSNTGELFFGEGSRLTVL.